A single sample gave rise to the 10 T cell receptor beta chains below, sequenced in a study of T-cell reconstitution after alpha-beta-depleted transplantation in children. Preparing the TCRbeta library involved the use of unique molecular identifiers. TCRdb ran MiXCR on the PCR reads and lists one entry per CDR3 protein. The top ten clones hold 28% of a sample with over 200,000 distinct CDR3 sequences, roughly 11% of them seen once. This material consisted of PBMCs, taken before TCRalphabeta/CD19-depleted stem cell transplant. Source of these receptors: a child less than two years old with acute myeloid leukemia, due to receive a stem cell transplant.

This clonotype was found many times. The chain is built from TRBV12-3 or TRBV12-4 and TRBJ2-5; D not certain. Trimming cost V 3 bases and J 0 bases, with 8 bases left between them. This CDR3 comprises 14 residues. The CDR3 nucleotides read TGTGCCAGCAGTTTTGACACCAACCAAGAGACCCAGTACTTC. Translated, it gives CASSFDTNQETQYF.

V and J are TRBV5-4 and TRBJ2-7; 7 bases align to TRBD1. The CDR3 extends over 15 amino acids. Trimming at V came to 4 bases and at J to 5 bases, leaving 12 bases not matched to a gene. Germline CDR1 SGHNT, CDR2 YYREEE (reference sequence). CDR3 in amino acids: CASSKDRVVDDEQYF. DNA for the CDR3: TGTGCCAGCAGCAAAGACAGGGTGGTAGACGACGAGCAGTACTTC.

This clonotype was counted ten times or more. The CDR3 protein is CSARGRASGSFYEQYF. The CDR3 nucleotides are TGCAGTGCTAGGGGTAGGGCTAGCGGGAGCTTCTACGAGCAGTACTTC. The chain couples TRBV20-1 to TRBJ2-7; 10 bases align to TRBD2. CDR1 is DFQATT, CDR2 SNEGSKA, per germline (reference sequence). The ends lost 3 bases at V and 3 bases at J; junction bases unmatched: 11. The CDR3 has 16 residues.

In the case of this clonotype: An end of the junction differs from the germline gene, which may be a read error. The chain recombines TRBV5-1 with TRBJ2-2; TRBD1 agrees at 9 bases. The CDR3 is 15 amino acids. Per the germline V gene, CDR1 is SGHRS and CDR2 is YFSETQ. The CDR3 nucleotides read TGCGCCAGCATCTTGGGGACAGGGAGCACCGGGGAGCTGTTTTTT. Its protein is CASILGTGSTGELFF. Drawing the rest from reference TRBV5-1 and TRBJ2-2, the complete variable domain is KAGVTQTPRYLIKTRGQQVTLSCSPISGHRSVSWYQQTPGQGLQFLFEYFSETQRNKGNFPGRFSGRQFSNSRSEMNVSTLELGDSALYLCASILGTGSTGELFFGEGSRLTVL.

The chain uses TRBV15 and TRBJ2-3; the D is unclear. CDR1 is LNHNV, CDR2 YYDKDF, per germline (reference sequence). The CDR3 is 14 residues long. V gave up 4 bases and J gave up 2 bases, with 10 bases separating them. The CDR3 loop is CATSNPYLTDTQYF. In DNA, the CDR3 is TGTGCCACCAGCAATCCCTACCTCACAGATACGCAGTATTTT. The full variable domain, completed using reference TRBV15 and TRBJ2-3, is DAMVIQNPRYQVTQFGKPVTLSCSQTLNHNVMYWYQQKSSQAPKLLFHYYDKDFNNEADTPDNFQSRRPNTSFCFLDIRSPGLGDTAMYLCATSNPYLTDTQYFGPGTRLTVL.

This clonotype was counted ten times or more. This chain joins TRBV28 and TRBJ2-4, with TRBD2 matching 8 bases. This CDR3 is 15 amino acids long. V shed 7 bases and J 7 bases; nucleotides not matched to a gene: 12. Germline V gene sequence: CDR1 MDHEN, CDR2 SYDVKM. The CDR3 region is CASTYAGGGKNIQYF. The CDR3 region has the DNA TGTGCCAGCACCTATGCGGGGGGCGGTAAGAACATTCAGTACTTC.

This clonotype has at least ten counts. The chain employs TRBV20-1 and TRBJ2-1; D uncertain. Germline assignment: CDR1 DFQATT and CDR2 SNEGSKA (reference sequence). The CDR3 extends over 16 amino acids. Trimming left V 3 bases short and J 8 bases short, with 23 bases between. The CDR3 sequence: CSASRPLLTTSDEQFF. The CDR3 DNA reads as TGCAGTGCTAGTAGACCACTGCTTACGACGTCCGATGAGCAGTTCTTC.

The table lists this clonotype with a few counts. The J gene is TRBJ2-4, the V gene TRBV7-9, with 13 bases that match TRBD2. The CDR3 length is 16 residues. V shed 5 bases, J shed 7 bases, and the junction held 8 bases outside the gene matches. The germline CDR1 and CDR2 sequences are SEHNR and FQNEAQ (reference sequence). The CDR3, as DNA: TGTGCCAGCAGCAAAGGACTAGCGGGAGATAGGAACATTCAGTACTTC. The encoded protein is CASSKGLAGDRNIQYF.

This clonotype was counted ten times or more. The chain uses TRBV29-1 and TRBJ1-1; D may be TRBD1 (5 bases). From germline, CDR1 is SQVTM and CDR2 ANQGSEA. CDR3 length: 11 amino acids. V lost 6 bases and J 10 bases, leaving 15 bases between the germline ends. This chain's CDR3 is CSVQIGGIAFF. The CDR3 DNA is TGCAGCGTCCAAATTGGGGGAATAGCTTTCTTT.

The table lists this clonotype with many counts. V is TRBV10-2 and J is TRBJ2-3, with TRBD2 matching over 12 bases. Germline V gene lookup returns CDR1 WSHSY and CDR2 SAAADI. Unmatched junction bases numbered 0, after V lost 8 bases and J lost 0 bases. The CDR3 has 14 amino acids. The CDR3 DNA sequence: TGCGCCAGCGGGACTAGCGGGAGCACAGATACGCAGTATTTT. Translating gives CASGTSGSTDTQYF.